This T cell receptor (beta chain) is drawn from a study of T cell repertoires in cytomegalovirus infection. Overall study: Matching HLA type, along with CMV infection, was indicated by public TCR beta signatures.

Study observations and caveats: Public TCR beta family frequency separated CMV-and-HLA carriers, including in an independent cohort. HLA-C-restricted TCR beta clonotypes specific for CMV led the ex vivo response.

Germline V gene lookup returns CDR1 DFQATT and CDR2 SNEGSKA (reference sequence). V lost 4 bases to trimming and J lost 3 bases; unmatched junction nucleotides: 13. This CDR3 region has 18 residues. TCRdb reprocessed the reads via MiXCR and lists one record per CDR3 protein. This table holds about 900,000 distinct CDR3 sequences, around 32% found once. In regard to this clonotype: Its target is unknown.

The TCR comes from a human donor in good health (CMV status not recorded). Some clones in this sample may be carry-over from other donors' samples. Sequenced here: cultured CD8+ T cells from PBMCs, sampled from culture after CMV antigen stimulation. The J gene is TRBJ2-2, the V gene TRBV20-1; TRBD2 matches 11 bases. The CDR3 region is CSATSGGPKFHHTGELFF. The CDR3 DNA follows: TGCAGTGCTACTAGCGGGGGGCCGAAATTTCACCACACCGGGGAGCTGTTTTTT.